This TCR beta chain was sequenced during a study of blood T cell repertoires in COVID-19. Study as a whole: Nucleic acid was either cDNA or gDNA, and it came from T cells, B-cell-depleted T cells, or PBMCs.

Data came from immunoSEQ multiplex PCR; TCRdb stores just in-frame clones and leaves some out. The sample comprises about 100,000 clones, about 90% of which are singletons, and around 4.2% rests with the top ten. This receptor was obtained from a human donor with COVID-19, enrolled during active disease. The donor label of this sample is uncertain. The specimen sequenced was peripheral blood.

CDR3 coding DNA: TGCGCCAGCAGCTCCGGGGGTATCACAGATACGCAGTATTTT. It yields the protein CASSSGGITDTQYF. This chain joins TRBV5-1 and TRBJ2-3; perhaps TRBD2 as D (6 bases). The germline CDR1 and CDR2 sequences are SGHRS and YFSETQ. The CDR3 sequence is 14 residues long. Between the trimmed V and J ends, which lost 3 bases and 2 bases, there was a span of 10 bases. The variable domain in full, with the rest retrieved from reference TRBV5-1 and TRBJ2-3, is KAGVTQTPRYLIKTRGQQVTLSCSPISGHRSVSWYQQTPGQGLQFLFEYFSETQRNKGNFPGRFSGRQFSNSRSEMNVSTLELGDSALYLCASSSGGITDTQYFGPGTRLTVL.